The sequence of this T cell receptor beta chain was determined in a study of blood T cell repertoires in COVID-19. Study overall: Acute-phase and convalescent COVID-19 samples originated in the United States, Italy and Spain. PBMCs, B-cell-depleted T cells, or T cells provided the cDNA or gDNA that made up the material.

This clone was seen ten or more times. In the original workflow: Estimation of nucleated cell counts was performed using reference gene primer amplification. TCRdb's copy holds only in-frame clones and misses some; the assay was immunoSEQ multiplex PCR. V and J calls and clone size are copied from that table; D and trimming were computed from the DNA. This sample carries fewer than 250,000 clones, more than 70% of them seen once, and the ten largest clones take 7.5% to 9%. J lost 2 bases, V lost 4 bases, and 6 bases had no gene match. The CDR3 is 15 amino acids. CDR1 is LGHDT, CDR2 YNNKEL, per germline (reference sequence).

The chain links TRBV3-1 (or the pseudogene TRBV3-2) to TRBJ2-3, with TRBD1 matching 7 bases. Material for sequencing was peripheral blood. This clonotype was sampled from a woman aged 45 to 65 with acute or convalescent COVID-19. CDR3 residues: CASSPTTGPTDTQYF. The CDR3 region has the DNA TGTGCCAGCAGCCCCACGACAGGGCCCACAGATACGCAGTATTTT.